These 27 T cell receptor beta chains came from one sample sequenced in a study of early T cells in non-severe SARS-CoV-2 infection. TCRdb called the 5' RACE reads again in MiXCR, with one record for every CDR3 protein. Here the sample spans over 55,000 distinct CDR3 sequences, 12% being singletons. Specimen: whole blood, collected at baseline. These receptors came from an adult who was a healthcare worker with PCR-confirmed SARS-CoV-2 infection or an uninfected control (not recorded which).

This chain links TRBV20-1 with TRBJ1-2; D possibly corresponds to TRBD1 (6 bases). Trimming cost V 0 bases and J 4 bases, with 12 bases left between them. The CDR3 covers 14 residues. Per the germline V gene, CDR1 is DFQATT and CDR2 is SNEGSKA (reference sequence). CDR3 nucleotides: TGCAGTGCTAGAGATCTGGGGGCCAGCTATGGCTACACCTTC. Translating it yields CSARDLGASYGYTF.

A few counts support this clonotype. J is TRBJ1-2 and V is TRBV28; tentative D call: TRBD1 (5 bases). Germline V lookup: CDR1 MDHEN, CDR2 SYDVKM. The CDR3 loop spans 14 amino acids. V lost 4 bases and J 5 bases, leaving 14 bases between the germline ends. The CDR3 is CASSSAGEGYGYTF. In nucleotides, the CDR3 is TGTGCCAGCAGTTCGGCGGGGGAAGGGTATGGCTACACCTTC.

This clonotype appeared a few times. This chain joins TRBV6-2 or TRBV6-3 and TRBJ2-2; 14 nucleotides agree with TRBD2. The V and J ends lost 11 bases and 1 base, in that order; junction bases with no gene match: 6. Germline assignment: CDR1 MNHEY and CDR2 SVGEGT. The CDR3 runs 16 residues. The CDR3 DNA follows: TGTGCCTCCGGGACTAGCGGGGGAAAGAACACCGGGGAGCTGTTTTTT. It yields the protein CASGTSGGKNTGELFF.

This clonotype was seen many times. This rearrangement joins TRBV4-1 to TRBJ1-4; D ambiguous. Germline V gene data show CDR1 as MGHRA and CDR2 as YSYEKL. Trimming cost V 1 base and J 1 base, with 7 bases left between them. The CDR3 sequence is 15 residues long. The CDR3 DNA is TGCGCCAGCAGCCAAGCTGCGGTAACTAATGAAAAACTGTTTTTT. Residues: CASSQAAVTNEKLFF.

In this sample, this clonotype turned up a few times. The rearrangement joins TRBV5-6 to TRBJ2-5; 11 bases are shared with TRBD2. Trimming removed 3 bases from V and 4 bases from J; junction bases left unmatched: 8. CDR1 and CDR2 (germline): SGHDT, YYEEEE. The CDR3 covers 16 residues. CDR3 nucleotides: TGTGCCAGCAGCTCCGGGACTAGCGGCCAGGCAGAGACCCAGTACTTC. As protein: CASSSGTSGQAETQYF.

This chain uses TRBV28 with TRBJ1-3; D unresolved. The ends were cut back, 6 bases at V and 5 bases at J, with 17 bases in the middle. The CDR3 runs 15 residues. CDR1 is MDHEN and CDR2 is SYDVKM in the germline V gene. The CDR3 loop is CASRHISGPRNTIYF. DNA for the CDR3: TGTGCCAGCAGACACATATCCGGGCCCCGAAACACCATATATTTT.

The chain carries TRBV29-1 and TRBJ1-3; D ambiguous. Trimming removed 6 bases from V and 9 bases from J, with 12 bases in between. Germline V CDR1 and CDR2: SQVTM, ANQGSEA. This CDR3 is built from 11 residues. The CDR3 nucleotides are TGCAGCGTGGAGGACGCCGGCACCATATATTTT. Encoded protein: CSVEDAGTIYF.

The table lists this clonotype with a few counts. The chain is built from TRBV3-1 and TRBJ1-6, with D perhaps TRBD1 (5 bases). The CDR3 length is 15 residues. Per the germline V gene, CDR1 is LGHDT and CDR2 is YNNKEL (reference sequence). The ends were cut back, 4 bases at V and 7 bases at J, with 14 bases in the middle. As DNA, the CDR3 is TGTGCCAGCAGCCCGTCCCGGGACCTGAATTCACCCCTCCACTTT. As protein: CASSPSRDLNSPLHF.

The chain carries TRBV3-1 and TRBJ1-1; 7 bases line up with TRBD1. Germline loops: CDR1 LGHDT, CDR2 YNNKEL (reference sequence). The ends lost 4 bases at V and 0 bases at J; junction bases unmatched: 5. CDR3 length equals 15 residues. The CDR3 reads CASSPNRGLNTEAFF. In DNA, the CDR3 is TGTGCCAGCAGCCCAAACAGGGGACTGAACACTGAAGCTTTCTTT.

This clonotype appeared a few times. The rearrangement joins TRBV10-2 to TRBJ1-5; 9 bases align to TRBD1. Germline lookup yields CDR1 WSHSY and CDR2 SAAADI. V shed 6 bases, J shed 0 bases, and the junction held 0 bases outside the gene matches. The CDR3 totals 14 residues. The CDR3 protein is CASRDRGSNQPQHF. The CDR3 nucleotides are TGCGCCAGCAGGGACAGGGGTAGCAATCAGCCCCAGCATTTT.

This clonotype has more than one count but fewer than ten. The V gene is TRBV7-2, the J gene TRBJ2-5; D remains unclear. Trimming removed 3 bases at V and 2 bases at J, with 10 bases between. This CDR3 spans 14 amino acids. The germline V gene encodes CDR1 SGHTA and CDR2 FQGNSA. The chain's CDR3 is CASSFGGYQETQYF. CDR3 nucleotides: TGTGCCAGCAGCTTCGGCGGCTATCAAGAGACCCAGTACTTC.

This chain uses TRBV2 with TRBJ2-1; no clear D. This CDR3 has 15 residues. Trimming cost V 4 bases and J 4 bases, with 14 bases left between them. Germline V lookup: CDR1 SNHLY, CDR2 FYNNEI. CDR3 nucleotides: TGTGCCAGCAGTGTCATGGGTATGGGGTACAATGAGCAGTTCTTC. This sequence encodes CASSVMGMGYNEQFF.

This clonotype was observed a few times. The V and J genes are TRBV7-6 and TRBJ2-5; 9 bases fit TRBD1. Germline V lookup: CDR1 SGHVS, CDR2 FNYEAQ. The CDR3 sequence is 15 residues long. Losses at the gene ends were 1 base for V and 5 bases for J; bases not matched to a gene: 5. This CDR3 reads CASSLVGQGTETQYF. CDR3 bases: TGTGCCAGCAGCTTAGTAGGACAGGGGACCGAGACCCAGTACTTC.

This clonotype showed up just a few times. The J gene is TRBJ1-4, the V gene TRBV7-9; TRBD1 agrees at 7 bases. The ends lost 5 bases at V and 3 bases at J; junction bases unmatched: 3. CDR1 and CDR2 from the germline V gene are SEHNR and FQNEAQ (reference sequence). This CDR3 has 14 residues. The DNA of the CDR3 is TGTGCCAGCAGCAGAACAGGGGCTAATGAAAAACTGTTTTTT. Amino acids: CASSRTGANEKLFF.

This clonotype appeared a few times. The CDR3 loop reads CASSLSGAPRGEQYF. The CDR3 DNA reads as TGTGCCAGCAGTCTTAGTGGGGCCCCCCGTGGCGAGCAGTACTTC. V gene TRBV27 combines with J gene TRBJ2-7; D might be TRBD1 (5 bases). The CDR3 runs to 15 residues. The V gene lost 5 bases and the J gene lost 6 bases, with 20 bases spanning the gap. Germline V gene data show CDR1 as MNHEY and CDR2 as SMNVEV (reference sequence).

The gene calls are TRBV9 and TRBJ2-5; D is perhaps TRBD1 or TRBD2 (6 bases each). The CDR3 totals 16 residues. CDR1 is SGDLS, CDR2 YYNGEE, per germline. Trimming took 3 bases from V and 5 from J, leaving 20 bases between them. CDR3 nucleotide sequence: TGTGCCAGCAGCGACAGTGGGGGGCTTGGGTATGAGACCCAGTACTTC. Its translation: CASSDSGGLGYETQYF.

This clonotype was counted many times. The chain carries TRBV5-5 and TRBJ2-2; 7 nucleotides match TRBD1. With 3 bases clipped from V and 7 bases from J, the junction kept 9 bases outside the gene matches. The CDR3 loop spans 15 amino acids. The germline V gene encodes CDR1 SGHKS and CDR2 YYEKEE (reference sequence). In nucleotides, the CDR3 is TGTGCCAGCAGCTCCCCGACAGGGACGAACGGGGAGCTGTTTTTT. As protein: CASSSPTGTNGELFF.

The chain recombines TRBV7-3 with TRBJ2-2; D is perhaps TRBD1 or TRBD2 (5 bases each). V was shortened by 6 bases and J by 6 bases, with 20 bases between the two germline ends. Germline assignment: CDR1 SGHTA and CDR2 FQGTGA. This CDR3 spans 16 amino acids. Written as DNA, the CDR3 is TGTGCCAGCAGTCCAATGGCAGGGAGTGGCGCCGGGGAGCTGTTTTTT. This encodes CASSPMAGSGAGELFF.

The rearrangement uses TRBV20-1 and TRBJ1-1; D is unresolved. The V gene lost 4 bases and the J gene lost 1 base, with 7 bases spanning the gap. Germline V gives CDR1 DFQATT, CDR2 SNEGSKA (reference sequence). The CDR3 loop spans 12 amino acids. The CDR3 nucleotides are TGCAGTGCTACCCAGGCGAACACTGAAGCTTTCTTT. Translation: CSATQANTEAFF.

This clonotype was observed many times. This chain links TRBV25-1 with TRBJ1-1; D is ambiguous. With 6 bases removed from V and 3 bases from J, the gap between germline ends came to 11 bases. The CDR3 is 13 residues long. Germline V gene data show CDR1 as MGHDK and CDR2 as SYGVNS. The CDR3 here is CASSATDHTEAFF. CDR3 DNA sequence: TGTGCCAGCAGCGCTACAGATCACACTGAAGCTTTCTTT.

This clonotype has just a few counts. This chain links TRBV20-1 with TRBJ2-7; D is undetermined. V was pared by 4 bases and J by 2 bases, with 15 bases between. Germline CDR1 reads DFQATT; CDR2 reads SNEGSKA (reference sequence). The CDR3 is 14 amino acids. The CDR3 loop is CSANPTGSPYEQYF. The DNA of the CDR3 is TGCAGTGCTAACCCCACCGGGTCCCCCTACGAGCAGTACTTC.

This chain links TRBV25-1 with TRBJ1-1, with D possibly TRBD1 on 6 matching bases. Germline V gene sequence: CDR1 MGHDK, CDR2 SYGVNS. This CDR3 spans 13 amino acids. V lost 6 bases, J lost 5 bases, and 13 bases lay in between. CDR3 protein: CASRVQGQTEAFF. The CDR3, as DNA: TGTGCCAGCAGGGTCCAGGGGCAGACTGAAGCTTTCTTT.

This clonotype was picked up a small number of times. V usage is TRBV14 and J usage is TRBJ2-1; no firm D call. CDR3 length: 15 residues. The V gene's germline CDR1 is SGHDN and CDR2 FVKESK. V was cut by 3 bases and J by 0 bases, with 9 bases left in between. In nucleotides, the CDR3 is TGTGCCAGCAGCCAGAGCCCCAACTCCTACAATGAGCAGTTCTTC. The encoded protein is CASSQSPNSYNEQFF.

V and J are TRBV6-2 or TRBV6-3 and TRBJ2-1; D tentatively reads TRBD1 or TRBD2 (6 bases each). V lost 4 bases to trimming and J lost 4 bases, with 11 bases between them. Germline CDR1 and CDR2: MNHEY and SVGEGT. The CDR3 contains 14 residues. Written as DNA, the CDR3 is TGTGCCAGCAGTTGGAGGGGGACTTACAATGAGCAGTTCTTC. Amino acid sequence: CASSWRGTYNEQFF.

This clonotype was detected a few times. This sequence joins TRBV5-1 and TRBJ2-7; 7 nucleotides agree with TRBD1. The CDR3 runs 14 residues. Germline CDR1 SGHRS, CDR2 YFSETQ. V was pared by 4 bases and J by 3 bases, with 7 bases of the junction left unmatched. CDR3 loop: CASSPGTVNYEQYF. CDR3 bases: TGCGCCAGCAGCCCCGGGACAGTAAACTACGAGCAGTACTTC.

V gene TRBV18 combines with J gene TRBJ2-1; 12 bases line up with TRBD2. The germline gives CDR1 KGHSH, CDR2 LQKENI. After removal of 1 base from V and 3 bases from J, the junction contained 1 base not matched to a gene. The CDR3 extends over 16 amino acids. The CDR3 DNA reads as TGTGCCAGCTCACCACGGACTAGCGGGGTCTACAATGAGCAGTTCTTC. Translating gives CASSPRTSGVYNEQFF. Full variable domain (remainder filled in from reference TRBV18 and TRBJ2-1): NAGVMQNPRHLVRRRGQEARLRCSPMKGHSHVYWYRQLPEEGLKFMVYLQKENIIDESGMPKERFSAEFPKEGPSILRIQQVVRGDSAAYFCASSPRTSGVYNEQFFGPGTRLTVL.

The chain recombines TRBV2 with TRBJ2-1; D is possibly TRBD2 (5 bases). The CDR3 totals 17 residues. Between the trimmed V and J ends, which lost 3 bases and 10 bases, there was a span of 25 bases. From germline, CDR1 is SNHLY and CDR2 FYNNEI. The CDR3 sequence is CASSDARLTGTSGEQFF. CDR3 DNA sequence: TGTGCCAGCAGTGATGCTCGACTAACGGGCACCTCTGGGGAGCAGTTCTTC.